The 8 T cell receptor beta chains in this list originate from one sample, sequenced in a study of OX40 agonist ivuxolimab in advanced cancers. Profiled with immunoSEQ multiplex PCR; TCRdb holds only in-frame clones, not every one. The sample shows nearly 70,000 clones, 65% to 90% of them seen only once. Sequencing was performed on CD4+ or CD8+ T cells sorted from blood, taken in a trial of the OX40 agonist ivuxolimab. These TCRs come from an adult with an advanced solid tumor such as melanoma, head and neck, liver or kidney cancer.

The chain is built from TRBV18 and TRBJ1-1; D possibly corresponds to TRBD1 (6 bases). The CDR3 is 16 amino acids. Trimming shortened V by 1 base and J by 2 bases, and 14 bases separated the two germline ends. Looked up from germline, CDR1 is KGHSH and CDR2 is LQKENI. CDR3 loop: CASSPLGQLANTEAFF. CDR3 DNA sequence: TGTGCCAGCTCACCACTCGGACAGCTGGCAAACACTGAAGCTTTCTTT.

The chain carries TRBV11-3 and TRBJ2-7; a weak D match, TRBD2 (5 bases). With 7 bases removed from V and 1 base from J, the gap between germline ends came to 17 bases. Germline CDR1 is SGHNT and CDR2 is YENEEA. CDR3 size: 15 residues. For the CDR3, the DNA is TGTGCCAGCACTGTTATGGGGTCGGGGTCCTACGAGCAGTACTTC. Translation gives CASTVMGSGSYEQYF.

The rearrangement uses TRBV7-6 and TRBJ2-7; possibly TRBD1 for D (5 bases). The germline gives CDR1 SGHVS, CDR2 FNYEAQ. The CDR3 extends over 12 amino acids. V lost 2 bases and J lost 10, with 12 bases in between. This CDR3 reads CASSLWQGRQYF. CDR3 bases: TGTGCCAGCAGCTTATGGCAGGGTAGACAGTACTTC.

This clone was detected once. This chain connects TRBV4-1 to TRBJ1-1; D call uncertain. Germline V gives CDR1 MGHRA, CDR2 YSYEKL. The CDR3 contains 14 residues. The V and J ends lost 4 bases and 0 bases respectively, with 9 bases between them. CDR3 bases: TGCGCCAGCAGCCTATTCAGGATGAACACTGAAGCTTTCTTT. It translates to CASSLFRMNTEAFF.

The chain employs TRBV6-5 and TRBJ2-7; 7 bases align to TRBD1. The length of the CDR3 is 14 residues. The germline V gene has CDR1 MNHEY and CDR2 SVGAGI. V trimming: 6 bases; J trimming: 2 bases; junction bases outside the gene matches: 7. The CDR3 sequence: CASSQTGFPYEQYF. CDR3 nucleotide sequence: TGTGCCAGCAGCCAGACAGGGTTCCCCTACGAGCAGTACTTC.

The rearrangement uses TRBV28 and TRBJ2-7; 12 positions match TRBD1. This CDR3 has 14 amino acids. After removal of 6 bases from V and 3 bases from J, the junction contained 3 bases not matched to a gene. The germline CDR1 and CDR2 sequences are MDHEN and SYDVKM. The chain's CDR3 is CASRGQGALYEQYF. CDR3 in DNA: TGTGCCAGCAGGGGACAGGGGGCTCTCTACGAGCAGTACTTC.

This chain joins TRBV11-2 and TRBJ2-7; 10 positions match TRBD1. There are 14 residues in the CDR3. The V gene end was trimmed by 4 bases and the J gene end by 4 bases; junction bases not matched to a gene: 4. Germline V gene sequence: CDR1 SGHAT, CDR2 FQNNGV. CDR3 nucleotide sequence: TGTGCCAGCAGCTCGACAGGGGGCCCTTACGAGCAGTACTTC. It yields the protein CASSSTGGPYEQYF.

This chain uses TRBV6-5 with TRBJ1-1; TRBD1 matches at 8 bases. The CDR3 has 15 residues. Losses at the gene ends were 6 bases for V and 5 bases for J; bases not matched to a gene: 11. CDR1 MNHEY and CDR2 SVGAGI come from the germline V gene. The DNA for the CDR3 is TGTGCCAGCAGCCCGACGACAGGGGTAGGGACTGAAGCTTTCTTT. Translation gives CASSPTTGVGTEAFF.